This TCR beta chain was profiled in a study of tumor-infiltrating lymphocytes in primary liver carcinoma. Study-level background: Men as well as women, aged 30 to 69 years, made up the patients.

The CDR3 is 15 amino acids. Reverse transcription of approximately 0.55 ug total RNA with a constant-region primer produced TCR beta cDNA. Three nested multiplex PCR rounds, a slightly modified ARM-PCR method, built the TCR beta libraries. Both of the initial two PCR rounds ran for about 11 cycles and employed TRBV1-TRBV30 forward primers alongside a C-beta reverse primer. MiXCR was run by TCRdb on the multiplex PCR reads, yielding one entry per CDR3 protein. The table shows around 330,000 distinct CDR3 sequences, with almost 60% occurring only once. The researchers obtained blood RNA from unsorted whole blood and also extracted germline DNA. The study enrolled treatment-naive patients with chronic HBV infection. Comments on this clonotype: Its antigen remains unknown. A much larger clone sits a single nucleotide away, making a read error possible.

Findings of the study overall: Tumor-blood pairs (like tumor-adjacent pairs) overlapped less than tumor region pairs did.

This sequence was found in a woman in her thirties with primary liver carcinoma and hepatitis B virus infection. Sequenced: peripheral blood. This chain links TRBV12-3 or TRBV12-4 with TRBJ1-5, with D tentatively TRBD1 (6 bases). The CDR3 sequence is CVSSLFSGVGQPQHF. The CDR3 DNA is TGTGTCAGCAGTTTATTCTCAGGGGTAGGGCAGCCCCAGCATTTT.